This TCR beta chain came from a study of shared clonotypes between healthy human individuals. Study-wide context: The study used three CD4 naive, three CD4 memory, two CD8 naive and one CD8 memory plate per donor. Overall study findings and caveats: Non-shared clonotypes were found to have lower generation probabilities than the clonotypes that were shared by all four of the sorted-subset donors.

As regards this clone: Its target is not known.

The V end was cut by 5 bases, the J end by 8 bases, with 9 bases between. The CDR3 has 11 amino acids. CDR1 SEHNR and CDR2 FQNEAQ come from the germline V gene (reference sequence). The repertoire was sequenced with immunoSEQ multiplex PCR; TCRdb's copy has only in-frame clones and lacks some. The sample records millions of clones, about 92% being singletons. Division of CD4+ cells produced a CD45RA+ naive subset and a CD45RA-negative memory subset. The sequenced material came from naive CD4+ T cells sorted from blood. Subset reported: CD45RA+ positively selected. The sequence was collected from a man between 18 and 29 years old in good health. The J gene is TRBJ1-2, the V gene TRBV7-9; D is ambiguous. CDR3 loop: CASSPRIGYTF. CDR3 nucleotide sequence: TGTGCCAGCAGCCCTCGGATAGGCTACACCTTC. The full variable domain, completed using reference TRBV7-9 and TRBJ1-2, is DTGVSQNPRHKITKRGQNVTFRCDPISEHNRLYWYRQTLGQGPEFLTYFQNEAQLEKSRLLSDRFSAERPKGSFSTLEIQRTEQGDSAMYLCASSPRIGYTFGSGTRLTVV.